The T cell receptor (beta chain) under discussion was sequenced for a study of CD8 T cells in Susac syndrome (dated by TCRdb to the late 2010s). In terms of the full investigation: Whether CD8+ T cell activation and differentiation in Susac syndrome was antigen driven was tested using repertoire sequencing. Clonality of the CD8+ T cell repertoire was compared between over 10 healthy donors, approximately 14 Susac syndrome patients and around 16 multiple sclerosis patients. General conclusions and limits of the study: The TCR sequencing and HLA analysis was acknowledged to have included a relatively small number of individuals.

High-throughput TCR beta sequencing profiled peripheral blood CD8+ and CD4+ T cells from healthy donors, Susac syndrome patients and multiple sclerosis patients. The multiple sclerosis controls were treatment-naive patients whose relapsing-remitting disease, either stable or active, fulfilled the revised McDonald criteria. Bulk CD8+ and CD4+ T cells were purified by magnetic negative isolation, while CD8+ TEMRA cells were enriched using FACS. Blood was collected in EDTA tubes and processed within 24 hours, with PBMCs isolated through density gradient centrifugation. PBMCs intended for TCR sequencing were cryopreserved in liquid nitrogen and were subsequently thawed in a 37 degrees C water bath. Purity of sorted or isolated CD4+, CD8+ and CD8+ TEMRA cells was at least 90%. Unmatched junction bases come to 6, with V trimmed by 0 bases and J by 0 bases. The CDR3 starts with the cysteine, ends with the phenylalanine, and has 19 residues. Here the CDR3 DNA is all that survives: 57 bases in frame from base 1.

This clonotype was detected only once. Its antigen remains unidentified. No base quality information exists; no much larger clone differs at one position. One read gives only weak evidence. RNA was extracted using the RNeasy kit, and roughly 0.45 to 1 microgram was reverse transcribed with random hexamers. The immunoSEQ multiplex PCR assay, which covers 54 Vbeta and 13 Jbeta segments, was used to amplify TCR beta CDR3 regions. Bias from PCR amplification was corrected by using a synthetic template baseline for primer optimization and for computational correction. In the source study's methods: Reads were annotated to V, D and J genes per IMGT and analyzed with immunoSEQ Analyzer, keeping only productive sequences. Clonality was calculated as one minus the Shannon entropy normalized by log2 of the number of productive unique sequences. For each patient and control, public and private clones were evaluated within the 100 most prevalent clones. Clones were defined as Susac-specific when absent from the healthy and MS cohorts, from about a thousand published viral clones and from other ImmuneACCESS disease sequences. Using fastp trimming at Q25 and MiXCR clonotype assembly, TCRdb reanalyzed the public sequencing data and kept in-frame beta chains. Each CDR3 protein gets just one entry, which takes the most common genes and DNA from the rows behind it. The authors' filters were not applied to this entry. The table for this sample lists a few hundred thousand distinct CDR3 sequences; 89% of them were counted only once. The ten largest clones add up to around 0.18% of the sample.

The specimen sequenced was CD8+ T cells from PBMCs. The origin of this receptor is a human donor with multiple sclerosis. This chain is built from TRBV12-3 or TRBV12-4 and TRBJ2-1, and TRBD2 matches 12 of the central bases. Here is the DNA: TGTGCCAGCAGTTTAGCCCGACTAGCGGGAGTGAGCTCCTACAATGAGCAGTTCTTC. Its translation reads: CASSLARLAGVSSYNEQFF.